A single sample is the source of the 26 T cell receptor beta chains below, sequenced in a study of graft-versus-host responses after intestinal transplantation. Method: immunoSEQ multiplex PCR; TCRdb's copy keeps in-frame clones and lacks some. The table includes 12,000 to 15,000 clones, over 60% detected once. Processed graft tissue released its intraepithelial and lamina propria lymphocytes. Source: ileum tissue, taken roughly 27 days after intestinal transplant. These receptors were obtained from a human patient who received an intestinal transplant, so some T cells may come from the graft donor.

J is TRBJ2-5 and V is TRBV11-3, with TRBD1 as a possible D gene (5 bases). Germline CDR1 is SGHNT and CDR2 is YENEEA. Between the trimmed V and J ends, which lost 1 base and 5 bases, there was a span of 14 bases. This CDR3 is built from 15 residues. CDR3 bases: TGTGCCAGCAGCTTAGCTGGCAGGGATCGGGAGACCCAGTACTTC. Translation: CASSLAGRDRETQYF.

The V and J genes are TRBV5-4 and TRBJ2-7; the match to TRBD1 covers 7 bases. Germline-derived CDR1 and CDR2 are SGHNT and YYREEE (reference sequence). After removal of 2 bases from V and 2 bases from J, the junction contained 10 bases not matched to a gene. The CDR3 consists of 16 residues. The CDR3 spells CASSLGGGKGTYEQYV. CDR3 bases: TGTGCCAGCAGCTTAGGGGGCGGAAAGGGGACCTACGAGCAGTACGTC.

This clone rates as large. The rearrangement joins TRBV28 to TRBJ2-7; tentatively, D is TRBD1 (6 bases). The V gene lost 3 bases and the J gene lost 2 bases, with 14 bases spanning the gap. CDR1 and CDR2 from the germline V gene are MDHEN and SYDVKM. The CDR3 totals 15 residues. CDR3 coding DNA: TGTGCCAGCAGTTTGAAAAGGGGACATCCCTACGAGCAGTACGTC. Amino acids: CASSLKRGHPYEQYV.

This clone has only one observation. This rearrangement joins TRBV5-1 to TRBJ2-4; possibly TRBD1 for D (5 bases). The V gene's germline CDR1 is SGHRS and CDR2 YFSETQ. The ends were cut back, 4 bases at V and 2 bases at J, with 10 bases in the middle. The CDR3 contains 14 residues. DNA for the CDR3: TGCGCCAGCAGCCTGGACACCTCCAAAAACATTCAGTACTTC. It is translated as CASSLDTSKNIQYF.

This clone has just a few counts. The chain carries TRBV7-9 and TRBJ1-2; D is unresolved. This CDR3 region has 14 residues. V dropped 1 base and J dropped 8 bases, with 14 bases sitting between them. Germline V gene sequence: CDR1 SEHNR, CDR2 FQNEAQ (reference sequence). The CDR3 nucleotides read TGTGCCAGCAGCTTAGGCAGGCGGGTCGAGGGCTACACCTTC. Its protein product is CASSLGRRVEGYTF.

The CDR3 coding sequence is TGTGCCAGCAGTGAGGCCGACGGGGGGTCGGGAGAGACCCAGTACTTC. Translating it yields CASSEADGGSGETQYF. The J gene is TRBJ2-5, the V gene TRBV2; the match to TRBD2 covers 7 bases. CDR1 and CDR2 from the germline V gene are SNHLY and FYNNEI. The CDR3 has 16 residues. V shed 3 bases and J 4 bases; nucleotides not matched to a gene: 11.

V usage is TRBV30 and J usage is TRBJ1-5; D remains ambiguous. CDR3 size: 13 residues. The germline V gene encodes CDR1 GTSNPN and CDR2 SVGIG (reference sequence). The V end was cut by 2 bases, the J end by 2 bases, with 7 bases between. This CDR3 is CAWSTGRNQPQHF. The CDR3, as DNA: TGTGCCTGGAGTACGGGTCGCAATCAGCCCCAGCATTTT.

V gene TRBV7-2 combines with J gene TRBJ2-6, with a possible D match to TRBD2 (7 bases). Trimming removed 1 base at V and 0 bases at J, with 13 bases between. The CDR3 has 18 residues. CDR1 is SGHTA and CDR2 is FQGNSA in the germline V gene. The CDR3, as DNA: TGTGCCAGCAGCTTAGGGGGGGGGCGGCTCTCTGGGGCCAACGTCCTGACTTTC. Its translation: CASSLGGGRLSGANVLTF.

The V gene is TRBV18, the J gene TRBJ2-3; the match to TRBD2 covers 16 bases. V was pared by 0 bases and J by 3 bases, with 6 bases of the junction left unmatched. Germline values: CDR1 KGHSH, CDR2 LQKENI. This CDR3 contains 19 residues. This chain's CDR3 is CASSPPTGTSGGATDTQYF. As DNA, the CDR3 is TGTGCCAGCTCACCACCTACCGGGACTAGCGGGGGGGCGACAGATACGCAGTATTTT.

This clone was detected only once. CDR3 protein: CASSLSQGARNTEAFF. The CDR3 DNA is TGTGCCAGCAGTTTATCTCAGGGGGCAAGAAACACTGAAGCTTTCTTT. This chain links TRBV27 with TRBJ1-1; 8 nucleotides match TRBD1. The CDR3 runs to 16 residues. V shed 0 bases and J 2 bases; nucleotides not matched to a gene: 5. CDR1 and CDR2 from the germline V gene are MNHEY and SMNVEV (reference sequence).

This clone was recorded once. The rearrangement uses TRBV19 and TRBJ1-5; tentative D call: TRBD1 (5 bases). The CDR3 spans 15 residues. Germline loops: CDR1 LNHDA, CDR2 SQIVND (reference sequence). V was cut by 6 bases and J by 7 bases, with 19 bases left in between. CDR3 region: CASSLWRGPNQPQHF. DNA of the CDR3: TGTGCCAGTAGCCTATGGAGGGGCCCCAACCAGCCCCAGCATTTT.

The V gene is TRBV28, the J gene TRBJ1-1; weak D call: TRBD1 (6 bases). Trimming cost V 7 bases and J 7 bases, with 22 bases left between them. Looked up from germline, CDR1 is MDHEN and CDR2 is SYDVKM. The CDR3 is made up of 15 amino acids. The CDR3 DNA is TGTGCCAGCACCCGAGGGGGGGGCGCTGAGGGTGAAGCTTTCTTT. It encodes CASTRGGGAEGEAFF.

This sequence joins TRBV9 and TRBJ1-2; D is uncertain. Deletions cut 1 base from V and 5 bases from J, with 9 bases between. CDR1 and CDR2 (germline): SGDLS, YYNGEE. CDR3 length equals 13 residues. CDR3: CASSVTERYGYTF. The CDR3, as DNA: TGTGCCAGCAGCGTAACAGAAAGATATGGCTACACCTTC.

This rearrangement joins TRBV9 to TRBJ2-1, with a tentative D call TRBD1 (5 bases). V lost 4 bases to trimming and J lost 6 bases, with 20 bases between them. CDR3 length: 16 residues. Germline values: CDR1 SGDLS, CDR2 YYNGEE. Here the CDR3 DNA reads TGTGCCAGCAGCCGCACCCAGGGTCTGTCTCCCAATGAGCAGTTCTTC. Its translation: CASSRTQGLSPNEQFF.

The chain recombines TRBV27 with TRBJ2-7, with D tentatively TRBD1 (5 bases). Germline V gene data show CDR1 as MNHEY and CDR2 as SMNVEV (reference sequence). This CDR3 is built from 14 residues. V was clipped by 9 bases and J by 3 bases, with 18 bases between them. CDR3 in DNA: TGTGCCAGTGGGCCGGCAGGGTATCACTACGAGCAGTACGTC. Amino acids: CASGPAGYHYEQYV.

The chain has TRBV2 and TRBJ2-1; 13 positions agree with TRBD2. From germline, CDR1 is SNHLY and CDR2 FYNNEI. The CDR3 runs to 12 residues. J lost 13 bases, V lost 7 bases, and 4 bases had no gene match. For the CDR3, the DNA is TGTGCCAGCAAAGGACTAGCGGGAGATCAGTTCTTC. Amino acid sequence: CASKGLAGDQFF.

The gene calls are TRBV10-3 and TRBJ1-5, with unresolved D. Per germline, CDR1 ENHRY and CDR2 SYGVKD. The CDR3 sequence is 13 residues long. V was clipped by 7 bases and J by 0 bases, with 7 bases between them. The CDR3 DNA reads as TGTGCCATCATTGATTATAGCAATCAGCCCCAGCATTTT. This codes for CAIIDYSNQPQHF.

The genes are TRBV11-2 and TRBJ2-1; 8 bases are shared with TRBD2. Germline V CDR1 and CDR2: SGHAT, FQNNGV. Trimming cost V 5 bases and J 3 bases; bases outside gene matches: 6. The CDR3 consists of 15 residues. CDR3 bases: TGTGCCAGCAGCCTTCGGGGGGGCTACTACAATGAGCAGTTCTTC. Amino acids: CASSLRGGYYNEQFF.

V gene TRBV5-4 combines with J gene TRBJ2-2; a possible D gene is TRBD2 (6 bases). CDR3 size: 14 residues. The V end lost 4 bases, the J end lost 5 bases, and 12 bases lay between the germline ends. Germline V lookup: CDR1 SGHNT, CDR2 YYREEE (reference sequence). For the CDR3, the DNA is TGTGCCAGCAGCAACTCACGGGGGACCGGGGAGCTGTTTTTT. It translates to CASSNSRGTGELFF.

The chain recombines TRBV5-1 with TRBJ1-2, with D perhaps TRBD1 (6 bases). Deletions cut 0 bases from V and 0 bases from J, with 12 bases between. Germline values: CDR1 SGHRS, CDR2 YFSETQ. The CDR3 spans 16 residues. This chain's CDR3 is CASSLARGTTNYGYTF. The CDR3 region has the DNA TGCGCCAGCAGCTTGGCCAGAGGGACAACTAACTATGGCTACACCTTC. Looking up the rest from reference TRBV5-1 and TRBJ1-2 gives the full variable domain: KAGVTQTPRYLIKTRGQQVTLSCSPISGHRSVSWYQQTPGQGLQFLFEYFSETQRNKGNFPGRFSGRQFSNSRSEMNVSTLELGDSALYLCASSLARGTTNYGYTFGSGTRLTVV.

This clone was counted between two and nine times. This chain connects TRBV19 to TRBJ1-5; 8 nucleotides agree with TRBD1. The CDR3 runs to 15 residues. The J segment lost 7 bases and the V segment lost 4 bases, leaving 9 bases of the junction unmatched. Germline-derived CDR1 and CDR2 are LNHDA and SQIVND (reference sequence). CDR3 in amino acids: CASSNGQGNVQPQHF. The CDR3 DNA follows: TGTGCCAGTAGTAACGGACAGGGTAATGTCCAGCCCCAGCATTTT.

The chain links TRBV5-4 to TRBJ1-2; D uncertain. This CDR3 is 15 amino acids long. V was clipped by 6 bases and J by 0 bases, with 15 bases between them. From germline, CDR1 is SGHNT and CDR2 YYREEE (reference sequence). CDR3 amino acids: CASTTTTNTNYGYTF. The DNA of the CDR3 is TGTGCCAGCACGACAACGACAAACACTAACTATGGCTACACCTTC. The full variable domain, its missing parts supplied by reference TRBV5-4 and TRBJ1-2, is ETGVTQSPTHLIKTRGQQVTLRCSSQSGHNTVSWYQQALGQGPQFIFQYYREEENGRGNFPPRFSGLQFPNYSSELNVNALELDDSALYLCASTTTTNTNYGYTFGSGTRLTVV.

This chain connects TRBV27 to TRBJ2-5; D is possibly TRBD1 (5 bases). Trimming shortened V by 3 bases and J by 5 bases, and 10 bases separated the two germline ends. Germline CDR1 and CDR2: MNHEY and SMNVEV (reference sequence). The CDR3 loop spans 13 amino acids. Written as DNA, the CDR3 is TGTGCCAGCAGTTTGGACATGGAGGAGACCCAGTACTTC. This gives the protein CASSLDMEETQYF.

The CDR3 is CASSWYRAPYEQYV. For the CDR3, the DNA is TGTGCCAGCAGCTGGTACAGAGCTCCCTACGAGCAGTACGTC. This sequence joins TRBV11-2 and TRBJ2-7; no reliable D call. There are 14 residues in the CDR3. Between the trimmed V and J ends, which lost 4 bases and 2 bases, there was a span of 12 bases. From germline, CDR1 is SGHAT and CDR2 FQNNGV.

V is TRBV9 and J is TRBJ2-5, with a weak D call TRBD2 (5 bases). The germline CDR1 and CDR2 sequences are SGDLS and YYNGEE. Trimming cost V 0 bases and J 5 bases, with 11 bases left between them. The CDR3 totals 14 residues. CDR3 coding DNA: TGTGCCAGCAGCGTAGAAGGCGGGCAGGAGACCCAGTACTTC. Residues: CASSVEGGQETQYF.

The rearrangement joins TRBV13 to TRBJ2-1; D unresolved. CDR1 and CDR2 from the germline V gene are PRHDT and FYEKMQ (reference sequence). Trimming removed 2 bases from V and 6 bases from J, with 8 bases in between. The CDR3 has 13 residues. Here the CDR3 reads CASSLRLLNEQFF. In DNA form, the CDR3 reads TGTGCCAGCAGCTTACGACTTCTCAATGAGCAGTTCTTC.